This TCR beta chain was retrieved from a study of T cells in Graves' hyperthyroidism and ophthalmopathy. Uncontrolled infection, other autoimmune disease, pregnancy and lactation each barred patients from inclusion. This CDR3 comprises 14 residues. The V gene's germline CDR1 is MNHNS and CDR2 SASEGT. Unmatched junction bases numbered 9, after V lost 6 bases and J lost 6 bases. Template material for amplifying TCR beta CDR3 regions consisted of RNA transcripts. The HTBI primer set was used in a first-round RT-PCR of the TCR CDR3. TCRdb redid the calling of the multiplex PCR reads with MiXCR, one entry per CDR3 protein. The profile covers about 300,000 distinct CDR3 sequences, with around a sixth appearing a single time and 33% taken by the ten largest.

Sequencing used blood. This clonotype was obtained from a man between 25 and 39 years old with Graves' hyperthyroidism. V usage is TRBV6-1 and J usage is TRBJ2-7, with 9 bases fitting TRBD2. The DNA for the CDR3 is TGTGCCAGCAGAATCACTAGCGGGTCGGGCGAGCAGTACTTC. This sequence encodes CASRITSGSGEQYF.